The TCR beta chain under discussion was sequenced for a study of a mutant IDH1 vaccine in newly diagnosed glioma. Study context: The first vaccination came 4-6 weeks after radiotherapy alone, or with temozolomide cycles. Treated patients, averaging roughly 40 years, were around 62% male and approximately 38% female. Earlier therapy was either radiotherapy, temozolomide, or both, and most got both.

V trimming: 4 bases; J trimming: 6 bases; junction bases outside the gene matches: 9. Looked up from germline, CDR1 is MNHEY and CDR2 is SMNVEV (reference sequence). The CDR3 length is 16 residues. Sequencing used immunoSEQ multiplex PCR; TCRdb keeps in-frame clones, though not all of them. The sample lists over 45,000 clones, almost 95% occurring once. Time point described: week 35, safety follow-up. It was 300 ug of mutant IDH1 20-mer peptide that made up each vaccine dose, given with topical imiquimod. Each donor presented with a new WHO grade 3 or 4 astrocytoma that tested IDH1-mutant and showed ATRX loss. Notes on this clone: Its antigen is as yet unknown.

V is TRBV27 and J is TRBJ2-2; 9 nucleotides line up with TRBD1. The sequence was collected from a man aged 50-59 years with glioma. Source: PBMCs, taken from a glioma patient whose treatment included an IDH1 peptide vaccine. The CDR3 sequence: CASSSYGQGFAGELFF. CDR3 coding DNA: TGTGCCAGCAGTTCCTACGGACAGGGGTTCGCCGGGGAGCTGTTTTTT.